These 8 T cell receptor beta chains came from one sample sequenced in a study of Graves' ophthalmopathy and Graves' hyperthyroidism. RNA transcripts were the source from which TCR beta CDR3 regions were amplified. Following a first-round RT-PCR that used HTBI primers, a second-round multiplex PCR was carried out. Via MiXCR, TCRdb re-called the multiplex PCR reads, giving one row per CDR3 protein. The table shows about 400,000 distinct CDR3 sequences, with 15% to 20% occurring only once. Sequenced sample: peripheral blood. The receptor source for this set is a woman between 18 and 29 years old with Graves' ophthalmopathy.

This clonotype was counted at least ten times. V is TRBV2 and J is TRBJ2-2; 8 bases line up with TRBD1. Germline values: CDR1 SNHLY, CDR2 FYNNEI. The CDR3 length is 15 residues. V trimming: 5 bases; J trimming: 1 base; junction bases outside the gene matches: 3. The CDR3 sequence is CASSIGQGNTGELFF. CDR3 DNA sequence: TGTGCCAGCAGTATCGGACAGGGGAACACCGGGGAGCTGTTTTTT.

This clonotype was detected a few times. The V gene is TRBV4-3, the J gene TRBJ2-6; 7 bases align to TRBD1. Germline V gene sequence: CDR1 LGHNA, CDR2 YSLEER. This CDR3 spans 15 amino acids. Trimming took 4 bases from V and 4 from J; bases not matched to a gene: 4. CDR3 sequence (DNA): TGCGCCAGCAGCCCTGGACAGGACGGGGCCAACGTCCTGACTTTC. Translating gives CASSPGQDGANVLTF.

This clonotype has a count of ten or more. The chain links TRBV2 to TRBJ2-6; D is unclear. V lost 7 bases, J lost 0 bases, and 10 bases lay in between. The CDR3 runs to 15 residues. CDR1 SNHLY and CDR2 FYNNEI come from the germline V gene. This chain's CDR3 is CASKFTSSGANVLTF. Written as DNA, the CDR3 is TGTGCCAGCAAGTTCACCTCCTCTGGGGCCAACGTCCTGACTTTC. Drawing the rest from reference TRBV2 and TRBJ2-6, the complete variable domain is EPEVTQTPSHQVTQMGQEVILRCVPISNHLYFYWYRQILGQKVEFLVSFYNNEISEKSEIFDDQFSVERPDGSNFTLKIRSTKLEDSAMYFCASKFTSSGANVLTFGAGSRLTVL.

In its sample, this clonotype was seen many times. The chain employs TRBV27 and TRBJ1-6; TRBD1 matches at 10 bases. Germline values: CDR1 MNHEY, CDR2 SMNVEV (reference sequence). CDR3 length equals 21 residues. Trimming removed 4 bases from V and 3 bases from J; junction bases left unmatched: 18. In DNA form, the CDR3 reads TGTGCCAGCAGTTCTATGCGGGACAGATTGACAGGGGGCTTCTATAATTCACCCCTCCACTTT. Translating it yields CASSSMRDRLTGGFYNSPLHF.

The V call is TRBV6-9, the J call TRBJ1-2, with D perhaps TRBD1 (6 bases). Looked up from germline, CDR1 is MNHGY and CDR2 is SVAAGI. This CDR3 is built from 16 residues. V was shortened by 1 base and J by 5 bases, with 17 bases between the two germline ends. The CDR3 DNA follows: TGTGCCAGCAGTTATTTAGTCGGGCGGGACATATATGGCTACACCTTC. Translating it yields CASSYLVGRDIYGYTF.

This clonotype occurred a few times. This may be a read error, as it is one base from a much larger clone. The chain has TRBV28 and TRBJ2-2, with TRBD1 matching over 9 bases. The CDR3 has 15 amino acids. J was trimmed by 4 bases and V by 6 bases; bases with no gene match: 6. CDR1 and CDR2 (germline): MDHEN, SYDVKM. The CDR3, as DNA: TGTGCCAGCAGCTCCGGGACAGGGCTCACCGGGGAGCTGTTTTTT. Its translation: CASSSGTGLTGELFF. Together with reference TRBV28 and TRBJ2-2, the CDR3 gives the full variable domain: DVKVTQSSRYLVKRTGEKVFLECVQDMDHENMFWYRQDPGLGLRLIYFSYDVKMKEKGDIPEGYSVSREKKERFSLILESASTNQTSMYLCASSSGTGLTGELFFGEGSRLTVL.

The chain carries TRBV20-1 and TRBJ2-1; D is tentatively TRBD1 or TRBD2 (5 bases each). The V end was cut by 1 base, the J end by 8 bases, with 24 bases between. Germline V gene data show CDR1 as DFQATT and CDR2 as SNEGSKA (reference sequence). This CDR3 comprises 17 residues. CDR3 DNA sequence: TGCAGTGCTAGAGGAAACTCCATGGGACCTCTCGCGGATGAGCAGTTCTTC. Residues: CSARGNSMGPLADEQFF.

This clonotype was seen ten or more times. This chain joins TRBV12-3 or TRBV12-4 and TRBJ1-5, with D possibly matching TRBD1 (5 bases). V lost 5 bases and J lost 7, with 9 bases in between. This CDR3 comprises 12 residues. CDR3: CASSASGQPQHF. The CDR3 DNA is TGTGCCAGCAGTGCCTCAGGGCAGCCCCAGCATTTT.